This TCR beta chain was identified in a study of blood T cell repertoires in COVID-19. Study details: The analysed material was cDNA or gDNA that came from T cells, B-cell-depleted T cells, or PBMCs.

In the original processing: Estimation of nucleated cell counts was performed using reference gene primer amplification. The repertoire was sequenced with immunoSEQ multiplex PCR; TCRdb's copy has only in-frame clones and lacks some. V, J and clone size reflect that table, while D and trimming were determined from the DNA. Of about 320,000 clones in the sample, approximately 90% were seen once. The CDR3 spans 13 residues. V lost 3 bases, J lost 8 bases, and 5 bases stayed unmatched. In germline, CDR1 is KGHSH, CDR2 LQKENI. The sample comprised peripheral blood. The rearrangement uses TRBV18 and TRBJ1-1; 8 bases are shared with TRBD1. This TCR came from a woman in her twenties or thirties with COVID-19, enrolled during active disease. The CDR3 DNA reads TGTGCCAGCTCACCGTGGACAGGGTCAGAAGCTTTCTTT. This sequence encodes CASSPWTGSEAFF.